This T cell receptor beta chain was obtained from a study of PD-1 blockade in classical Hodgkin lymphoma. General observations from the study: Lower baseline TCR diversity was reported for newly diagnosed patients than for healthy donors. Nivolumab starters within 1 year of ASCT were excluded.

The table came from immunoSEQ multiplex PCR; TCRdb's copy has only in-frame clones and leaves some out. The profile shows thousands of clones, around 86% of them singletons. Specified time point: cycle 4 day 1 (C4D1), after less than 7 weeks of nivolumab. Every patient was affected by relapse after autologous stem cell transplantation, while exposure to brentuximab vedotin was not uniform. Magnetic negative selection of thawed PBMCs was the method by which CD4+ T cells were purified. Comments on this clone: The antigen is unknown.

The receptor's source is a human donor with classical Hodgkin lymphoma. The sample consisted of CD4+ T cells from blood, taken before the fourth cycle of nivolumab.

The CDR3 is CASSLTALASPYEQYF. The CDR3 nucleotides read TGTGCCAGCAGCTTAACGGCCCTTGCGAGCCCCTACGAGCAGTACTTC. This chain connects TRBV7-3 to TRBJ2-7; D ambiguous. The V end lost 0 bases, the J end lost 2 bases, and 14 bases lay between the germline ends. Germline assignment: CDR1 SGHTA and CDR2 FQGTGA. The CDR3 spans 16 residues.